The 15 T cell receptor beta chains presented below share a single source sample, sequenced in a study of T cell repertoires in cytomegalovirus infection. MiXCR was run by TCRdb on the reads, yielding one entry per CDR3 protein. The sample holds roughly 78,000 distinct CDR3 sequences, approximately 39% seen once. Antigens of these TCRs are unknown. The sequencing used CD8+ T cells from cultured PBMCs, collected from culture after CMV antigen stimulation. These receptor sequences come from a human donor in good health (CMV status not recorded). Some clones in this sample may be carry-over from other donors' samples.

The chain's CDR3 is CASSYSVTGEALAKNIQYF. CDR3 DNA sequence: TGTGCCAGCAGTTACTCGGTGACAGGAGAAGCTCTAGCCAAAAACATTCAGTACTTC. The V gene is TRBV6-6, the J gene TRBJ2-4; D possibly corresponds to TRBD1 (6 bases). Trimming shortened V by 0 bases and J by 0 bases, and 18 bases separated the two germline ends. Per germline, CDR1 MNHNY and CDR2 SVGAGI (reference sequence). The CDR3 covers 19 residues.

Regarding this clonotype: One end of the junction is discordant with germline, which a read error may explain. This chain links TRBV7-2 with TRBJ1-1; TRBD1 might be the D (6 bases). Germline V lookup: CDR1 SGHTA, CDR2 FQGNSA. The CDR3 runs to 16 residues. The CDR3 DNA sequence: TGTGCCAGCAGCCCGAACAGGGTCGGGGGGAACTCTGAAGCTTTCTTT. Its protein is CASSPNRVGGNSEAFF.

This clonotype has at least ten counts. For the CDR3, the DNA is TGCGCCAGCAGTCCTTCCGTAATCAATCAGCCCCAGCATTTT. This sequence encodes CASSPSVINQPQHF. This rearrangement joins TRBV23-1 to TRBJ1-5; D is unclear. TRBV23-1 is an ORF for which the function is uncertain. The germline V and J ends were trimmed by 4 bases and 3 bases, with 10 bases remaining between them. The CDR3 covers 14 residues.

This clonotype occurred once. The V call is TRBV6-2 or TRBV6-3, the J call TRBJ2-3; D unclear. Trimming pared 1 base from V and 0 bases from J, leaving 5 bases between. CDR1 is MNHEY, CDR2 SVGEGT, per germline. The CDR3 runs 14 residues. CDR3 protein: CASSYWRSTDTQYF. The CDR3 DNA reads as TGTGCCAGCAGTTACTGGCGTAGCACAGATACGCAGTATTTT.

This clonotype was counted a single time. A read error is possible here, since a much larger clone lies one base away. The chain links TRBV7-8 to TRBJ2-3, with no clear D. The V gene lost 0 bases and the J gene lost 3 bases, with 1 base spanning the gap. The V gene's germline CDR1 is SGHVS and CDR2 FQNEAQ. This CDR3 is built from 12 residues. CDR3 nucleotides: TGTGCCAGCAGCTTAGCGACAGATACGCAGTATTTT. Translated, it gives CASSLATDTQYF.

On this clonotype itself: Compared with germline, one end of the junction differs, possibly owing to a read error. This chain's CDR3 is CASRSSTSLSYHEQFF. Written as DNA, the CDR3 is TGTGCCAGCAGATCCTCGACTAGCTTATCCTACCATGAGCAGTTCTTC. The rearrangement uses TRBV12-3 or TRBV12-4 and TRBJ2-1; TRBD2 matches at 7 bases. The CDR3 extends over 16 amino acids.

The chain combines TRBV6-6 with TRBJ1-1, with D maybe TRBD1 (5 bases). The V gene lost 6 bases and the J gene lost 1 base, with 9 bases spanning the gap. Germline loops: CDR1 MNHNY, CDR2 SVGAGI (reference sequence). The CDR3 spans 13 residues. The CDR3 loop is CASRIGANTEAFF. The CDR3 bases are TGTGCCAGCAGAATAGGGGCGAACACTGAAGCTTTCTTT.

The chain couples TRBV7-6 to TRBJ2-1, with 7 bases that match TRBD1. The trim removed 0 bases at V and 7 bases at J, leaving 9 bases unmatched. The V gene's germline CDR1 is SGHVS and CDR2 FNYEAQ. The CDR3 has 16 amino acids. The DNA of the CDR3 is TGTGCCAGCAGCTTAGCTGGGTGGGGGACAGATAATGAGCAGTTCTTC. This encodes CASSLAGWGTDNEQFF.

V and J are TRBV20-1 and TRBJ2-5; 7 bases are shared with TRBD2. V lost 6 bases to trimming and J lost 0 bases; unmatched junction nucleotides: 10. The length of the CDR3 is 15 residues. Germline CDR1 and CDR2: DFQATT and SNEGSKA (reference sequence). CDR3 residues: CSADHLAENQETQYF. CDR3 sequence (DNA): TGCAGTGCAGATCACCTAGCGGAAAACCAAGAGACCCAGTACTTC.

The CDR3 coding sequence is TGCGCCAGCAGCCAAGATGGCTTAAGCAATCAGCCCCAGCATTTT. Translated: CASSQDGLSNQPQHF. The J gene is TRBJ1-5, the V gene TRBV4-1; D is uncertain. CDR3 length: 15 amino acids. The germline gives CDR1 MGHRA, CDR2 YSYEKL. The germline V and J ends were trimmed by 0 bases and 1 base, with 7 bases remaining between them.

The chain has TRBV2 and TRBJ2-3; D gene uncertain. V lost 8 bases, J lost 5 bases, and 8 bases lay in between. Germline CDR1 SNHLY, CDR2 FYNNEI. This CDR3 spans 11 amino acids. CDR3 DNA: TGTGCCAGCGGGCGGTTAGATACGCAGTATTTT. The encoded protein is CASGRLDTQYF.

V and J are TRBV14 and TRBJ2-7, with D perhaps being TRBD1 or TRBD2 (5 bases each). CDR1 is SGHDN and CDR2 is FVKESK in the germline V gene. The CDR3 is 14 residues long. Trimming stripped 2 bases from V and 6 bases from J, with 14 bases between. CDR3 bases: TGTGCCAGCAGCCAAACCGGGACCTATCCCGAGCAGTACTTC. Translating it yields CASSQTGTYPEQYF.

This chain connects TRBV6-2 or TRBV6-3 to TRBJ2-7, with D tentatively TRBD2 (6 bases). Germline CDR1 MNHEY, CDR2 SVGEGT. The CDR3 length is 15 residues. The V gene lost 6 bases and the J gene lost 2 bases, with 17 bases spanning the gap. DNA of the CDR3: TGTGCCAGCAGCCAACCGGGACTCCGTGCCTACGAGCAGTACTTC. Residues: CASSQPGLRAYEQYF.

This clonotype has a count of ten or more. The CDR3 DNA reads TGTGCCAGCAGCTCATTATGGCTTCGGGGAGTAGGGTACGAGCAGTACTTC. This encodes CASSSLWLRGVGYEQYF. The V and J genes are TRBV7-8 and TRBJ2-7, with a tentative D call TRBD2 (5 bases). Per germline, CDR1 SGHVS and CDR2 FQNEAQ. Trimming shortened V by 4 bases and J by 4 bases, and 23 bases separated the two germline ends. The CDR3 sequence is 17 residues long.

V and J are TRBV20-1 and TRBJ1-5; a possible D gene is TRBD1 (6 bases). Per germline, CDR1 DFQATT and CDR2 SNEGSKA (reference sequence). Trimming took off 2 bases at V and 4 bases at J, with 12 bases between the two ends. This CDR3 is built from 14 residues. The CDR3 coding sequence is TGCAGTGCTAGACAGGGGTTCGGAAATCAGCCCCAGCATTTT. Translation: CSARQGFGNQPQHF.